This TCR beta chain derives from a study of control samples from healthy donors and cancer patients. Produced via immunoSEQ multiplex PCR; TCRdb's table is partial and in-frame only. The sample comprises about 120,000 clones, roughly nine tenths of which are singletons, and approximately 1.1% rests with the top ten. There are a few counts of this clone. Germline lookup yields CDR1 LNHDA and CDR2 SQIVND (reference sequence). The CDR3 has 14 amino acids. V was clipped by 5 bases and J by 6 bases, with 17 bases between them. This sequence was found in a woman in her fifties or sixties with colorectal cancer. Sequenced sample: PBMCs. This chain uses TRBV19 with TRBJ2-7; D possibly corresponds to TRBD2 (6 bases). For the CDR3, the DNA is TGTGCCAGTAGTCAAACTGGCGGGGTGGGCGAGCAGTACTTC. Its translation: CASSQTGGVGEQYF.